This T cell receptor beta chain was captured by sequencing in a study of T-cell reconstitution after alpha-beta-depleted transplantation in children. The CDR3 runs 14 residues. Germline values: CDR1 MNHEY, CDR2 SVGAGI. Trimming pared 6 bases from V and 4 bases from J, leaving 16 bases between. This sample's TCRbeta library carried unique molecular identifier barcodes. One entry per CDR3 protein, called by TCRdb with MiXCR from the PCR reads. The repertoire holds about 540,000 distinct CDR3 sequences, with around 20% as singletons. This TCR was recovered from a human donor who donated a stem cell graft to a child with acute lymphoblastic leukemia. Here the sequenced sample was PBMCs from the stem cell graft donor, taken from the stem cell graft. This chain joins TRBV6-5 and TRBJ2-7, with D possibly being TRBD1 (5 bases). The CDR3 loop is CASRADSFRYEQYF. The CDR3 nucleotides read TGTGCCAGCAGAGCTGACAGTTTTAGGTACGAGCAGTACTTC.